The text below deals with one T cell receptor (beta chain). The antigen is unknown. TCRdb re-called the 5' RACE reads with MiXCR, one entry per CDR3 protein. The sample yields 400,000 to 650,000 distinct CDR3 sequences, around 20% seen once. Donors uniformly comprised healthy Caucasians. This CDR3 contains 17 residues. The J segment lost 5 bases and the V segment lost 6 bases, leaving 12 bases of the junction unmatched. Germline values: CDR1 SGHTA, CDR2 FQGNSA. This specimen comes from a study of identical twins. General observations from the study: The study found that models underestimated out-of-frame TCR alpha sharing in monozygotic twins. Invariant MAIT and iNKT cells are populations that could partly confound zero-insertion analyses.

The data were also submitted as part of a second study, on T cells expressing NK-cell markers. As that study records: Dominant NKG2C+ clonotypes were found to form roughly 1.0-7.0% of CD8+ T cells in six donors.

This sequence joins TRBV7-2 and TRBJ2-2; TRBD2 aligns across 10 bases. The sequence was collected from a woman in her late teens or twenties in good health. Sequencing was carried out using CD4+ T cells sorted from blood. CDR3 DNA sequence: TGTGCCAGCAGGGTTAGGCTAGCGGGAGTGCGGACCGGGGAGCTGTTTTTT. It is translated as CASRVRLAGVRTGELFF.